The 10 T cell receptor beta chains listed next were all sequenced from one sample in a study of cytomegalovirus exposure and HLA in healthy donors. It was with 60 Vbeta and 13 Jbeta primers that the PCR ran. Sequencing used immunoSEQ multiplex PCR; TCRdb keeps in-frame clones, though not all of them. This table has over 95,000 clones, around 77% appearing once. The sample comprised PBMCs. These receptors all stem from a woman in her twenties or thirties in good health and CMV-seropositive.

This rearrangement joins TRBV19 to TRBJ2-3; TRBD2 matches 10 bases. In germline, CDR1 is LNHDA, CDR2 SQIVND (reference sequence). The CDR3 loop spans 13 amino acids. V lost 10 bases and J lost 8; bases outside the gene matches: 9. The CDR3 DNA reads TGTGCCACCCTAGCGGGGGCTGGGGGTACGCAGTATTTT. The encoded protein is CATLAGAGGTQYF.

The chain combines TRBV14 with TRBJ2-3, with 8 bases lining up with TRBD2. This CDR3 has 14 residues. After removal of 5 bases from V and 5 bases from J, the junction contained 6 bases not matched to a gene. Germline CDR1 and CDR2: SGHDN and FVKESK. The CDR3 sequence is CASSDGTRQDTQYF. The CDR3 DNA is TGTGCCAGCAGCGACGGGACTAGACAAGATACGCAGTATTTT.

The genes are TRBV6-5 and TRBJ2-5; 7 bases agree with TRBD2. Germline-derived CDR1 and CDR2 are MNHEY and SVGAGI. The junction had 10 bases not matched to a gene; V was cut back by 6 bases and J by 3 bases. CDR3 length: 15 residues. The CDR3 bases are TGTGCCAGCAGCCCGGGTTTTGCGGGGGAAGAGACCCAGTACTTC. It translates to CASSPGFAGEETQYF.

The chain links TRBV2 to TRBJ2-7, with D tentatively TRBD2 (7 bases). The CDR3 length is 15 residues. Germline V gene sequence: CDR1 SNHLY, CDR2 FYNNEI. V was pared by 1 base and J by 4 bases, with 14 bases between. DNA for the CDR3: TGTGCCAGCAGTGAAGAGTGGGAGGGGGGGTACGAGCAGTACTTC. Amino acids: CASSEEWEGGYEQYF.

This clone appeared once. The rearrangement links TRBV2 to TRBJ2-3; the D gene is possibly TRBD1 (5 bases). V was clipped by 7 bases and J by 0 bases, with 11 bases between them. There are 14 residues in the CDR3. Germline V gene lookup returns CDR1 SNHLY and CDR2 FYNNEI. CDR3 in DNA: TGTGCCAGCAAGGGGTCCACTAGCACAGATACGCAGTATTTT. The encoded protein is CASKGSTSTDTQYF.

The chain has TRBV6-5 and TRBJ1-1, with a possible D match to TRBD1 (6 bases). Germline V lookup: CDR1 MNHEY, CDR2 SVGAGI. The germline V and J ends were trimmed by 8 bases and 7 bases, with 14 bases remaining between them. The CDR3 has 12 amino acids. CDR3 amino acids: CASARGGDEAFF. The CDR3 bases are TGTGCCAGCGCAAGGGGGGGGGATGAAGCTTTCTTT.

This chain links TRBV6-5 with TRBJ1-6, with TRBD1 as a possible D gene (6 bases). This CDR3 spans 14 amino acids. Germline CDR1 MNHEY, CDR2 SVGAGI. V lost 7 bases, J lost 7 bases, and 14 bases lay in between. As DNA, the CDR3 is TGTGCCAGCACCCCAGGGGCTTACAATTCACCCCTCCACTTT. Translating it yields CASTPGAYNSPLHF.

The rearrangement joins TRBV6-1 to TRBJ1-2; D gene ambiguous. The ends were cut back, 1 base at V and 4 bases at J, with 16 bases in the middle. The CDR3 covers 16 residues. Germline CDR1 is MNHNS and CDR2 is SASEGT. The chain's CDR3 is CASSEEGGVGSYGYTF. CDR3 bases: TGTGCCAGCAGTGAAGAGGGCGGGGTAGGTAGCTATGGCTACACCTTC.

The chain carries TRBV30 and TRBJ2-4; a possible D gene is TRBD1 (5 bases). The CDR3 is 13 amino acids. Between the trimmed V and J ends, which lost 5 bases and 3 bases, there was a span of 11 bases. From germline, CDR1 is GTSNPN and CDR2 SVGIG (reference sequence). The CDR3 loop is CAWSGMGKNIQYF. The DNA for the CDR3 is TGTGCCTGGTCAGGGATGGGCAAAAACATTCAGTACTTC.

The rearrangement uses TRBV4-1 and TRBJ2-5; TRBD2 aligns across 10 bases. Germline CDR1 is MGHRA and CDR2 is YSYEKL. This CDR3 region has 18 residues. V trimming: 3 bases; J trimming: 3 bases; junction bases outside the gene matches: 13. DNA for the CDR3: TGCGCCAGCAGCCACCGGGGTCCTAGCGGGGGCTCAGAAGAGACCCAGTACTTC. Its translation: CASSHRGPSGGSEETQYF.